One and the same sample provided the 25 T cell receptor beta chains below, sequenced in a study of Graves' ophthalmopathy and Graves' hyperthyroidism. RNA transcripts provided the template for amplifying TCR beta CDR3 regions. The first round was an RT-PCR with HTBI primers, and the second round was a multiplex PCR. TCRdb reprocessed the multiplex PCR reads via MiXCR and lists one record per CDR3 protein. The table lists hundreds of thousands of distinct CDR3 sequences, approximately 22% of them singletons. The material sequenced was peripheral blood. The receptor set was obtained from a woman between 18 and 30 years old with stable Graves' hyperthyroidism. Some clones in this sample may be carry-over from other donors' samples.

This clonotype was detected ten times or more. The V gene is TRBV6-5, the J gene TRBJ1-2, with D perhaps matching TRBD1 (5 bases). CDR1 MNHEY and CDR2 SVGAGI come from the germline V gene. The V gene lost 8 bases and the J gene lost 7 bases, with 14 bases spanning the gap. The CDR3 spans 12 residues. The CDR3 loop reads CASRTGTGGYTF. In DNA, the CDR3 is TGTGCCAGCCGCACCGGGACTGGTGGCTACACCTTC.

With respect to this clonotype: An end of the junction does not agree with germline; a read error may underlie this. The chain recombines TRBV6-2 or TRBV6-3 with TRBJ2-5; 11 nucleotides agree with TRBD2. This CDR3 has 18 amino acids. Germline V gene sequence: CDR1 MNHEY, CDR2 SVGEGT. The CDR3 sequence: CASSYSLAGGLSQETQYF. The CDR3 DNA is TGTGCCAGCAGTTACTCGCTAGCGGGGGGCCTGTCTCAAGAGACTCAGTACTTC.

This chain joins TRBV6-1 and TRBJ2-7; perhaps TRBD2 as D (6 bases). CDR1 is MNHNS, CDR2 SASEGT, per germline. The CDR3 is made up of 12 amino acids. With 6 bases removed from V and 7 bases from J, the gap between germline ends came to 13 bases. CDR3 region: CASRGRREEQYF. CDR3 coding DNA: TGTGCCAGCAGAGGGAGGAGGGAAGAGCAGTACTTC.

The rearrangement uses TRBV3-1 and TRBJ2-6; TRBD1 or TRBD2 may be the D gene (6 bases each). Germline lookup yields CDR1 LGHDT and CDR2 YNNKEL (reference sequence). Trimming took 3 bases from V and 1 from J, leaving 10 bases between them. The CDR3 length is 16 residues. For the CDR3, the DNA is TGTGCCAGCAGCCATGAAGGGGGGTCTGGGGCCAACGTCCTGACTTTC. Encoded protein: CASSHEGGSGANVLTF.

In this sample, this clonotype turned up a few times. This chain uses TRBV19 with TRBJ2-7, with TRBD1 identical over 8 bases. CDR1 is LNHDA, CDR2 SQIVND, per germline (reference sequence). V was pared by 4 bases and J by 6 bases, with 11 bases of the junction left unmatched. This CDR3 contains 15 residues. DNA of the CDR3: TGTGCCAGTAGTACCCCCGGACAGGGCCCTCTCGAGCAGTACTTC. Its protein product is CASSTPGQGPLEQYF.

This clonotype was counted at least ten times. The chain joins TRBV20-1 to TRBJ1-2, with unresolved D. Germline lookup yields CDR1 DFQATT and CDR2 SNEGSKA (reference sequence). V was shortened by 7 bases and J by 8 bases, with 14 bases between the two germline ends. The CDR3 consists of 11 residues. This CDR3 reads CSGSGVYGYTF. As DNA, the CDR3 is TGCAGTGGGTCCGGGGTTTACGGCTACACCTTC.

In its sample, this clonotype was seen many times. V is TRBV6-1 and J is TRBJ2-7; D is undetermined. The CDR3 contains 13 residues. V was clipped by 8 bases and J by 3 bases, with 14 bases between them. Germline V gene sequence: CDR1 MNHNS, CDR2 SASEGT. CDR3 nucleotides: TGTGCCAGCCGTATAAACGACCTCTACGAGCAGTACTTC. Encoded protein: CASRINDLYEQYF.

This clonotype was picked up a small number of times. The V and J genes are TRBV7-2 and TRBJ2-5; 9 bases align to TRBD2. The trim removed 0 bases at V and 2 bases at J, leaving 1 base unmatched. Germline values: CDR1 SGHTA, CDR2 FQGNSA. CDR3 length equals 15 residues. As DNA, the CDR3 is TGTGCCAGCAGCTTAGCAGGACTAGCGCAAGAGACCCAGTACTTC. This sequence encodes CASSLAGLAQETQYF.

The DNA for the CDR3 is TGTGCCAGCAGTGGGGAGACGACTGAAGCTTTCTTT. Its translation is CASSGETTEAFF. The chain is built from TRBV2 and TRBJ1-1, with D hard to call. Germline CDR1 SNHLY, CDR2 FYNNEI. V was clipped by 4 bases and J by 5 bases, with 8 bases between them. This CDR3 has 12 amino acids.

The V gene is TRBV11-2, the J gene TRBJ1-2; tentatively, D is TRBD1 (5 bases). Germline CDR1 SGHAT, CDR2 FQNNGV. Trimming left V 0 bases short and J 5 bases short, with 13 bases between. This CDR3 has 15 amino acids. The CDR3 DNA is TGTGCCAGCAGCTTAGAGGGCAGGGCACCTTATGGCTACACCTTC. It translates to CASSLEGRAPYGYTF.

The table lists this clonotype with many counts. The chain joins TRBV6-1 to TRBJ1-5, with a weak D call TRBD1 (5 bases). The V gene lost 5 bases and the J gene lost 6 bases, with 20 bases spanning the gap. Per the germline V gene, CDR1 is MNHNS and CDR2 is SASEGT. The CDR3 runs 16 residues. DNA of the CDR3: TGTGCCAGCAGTCAACCCTGGCAGGGAGGCGGTCAGCCCCAGCATTTT. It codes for CASSQPWQGGGQPQHF.

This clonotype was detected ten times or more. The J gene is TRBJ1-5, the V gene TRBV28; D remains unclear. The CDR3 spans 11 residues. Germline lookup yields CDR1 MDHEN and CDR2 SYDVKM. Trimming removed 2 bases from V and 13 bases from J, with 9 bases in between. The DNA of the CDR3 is TGTGCCAGCAGTTTAAGGGAGGCTCAGCATTTT. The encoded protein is CASSLREAQHF.

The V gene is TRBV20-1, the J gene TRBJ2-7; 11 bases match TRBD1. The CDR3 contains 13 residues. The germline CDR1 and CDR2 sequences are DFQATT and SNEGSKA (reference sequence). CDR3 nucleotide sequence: TGCAGCCGGCCGGGACAGGGGGACTACGAGCAGTACTTC. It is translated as CSRPGQGDYEQYF.

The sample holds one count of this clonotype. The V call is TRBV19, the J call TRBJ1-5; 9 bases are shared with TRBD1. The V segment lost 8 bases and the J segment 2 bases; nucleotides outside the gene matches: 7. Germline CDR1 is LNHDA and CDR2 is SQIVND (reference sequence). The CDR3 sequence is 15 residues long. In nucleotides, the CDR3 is TGTGCCAGTCGGGGACAGGGTTCGGGCAATCAGCCCCAGCATTTT. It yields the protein CASRGQGSGNQPQHF.

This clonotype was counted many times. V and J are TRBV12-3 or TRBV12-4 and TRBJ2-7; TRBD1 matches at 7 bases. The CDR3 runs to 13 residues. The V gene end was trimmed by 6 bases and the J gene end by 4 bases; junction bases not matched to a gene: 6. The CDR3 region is CASRTGVEYEQYF. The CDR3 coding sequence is TGTGCCAGCAGAACAGGGGTGGAGTACGAGCAGTACTTC.

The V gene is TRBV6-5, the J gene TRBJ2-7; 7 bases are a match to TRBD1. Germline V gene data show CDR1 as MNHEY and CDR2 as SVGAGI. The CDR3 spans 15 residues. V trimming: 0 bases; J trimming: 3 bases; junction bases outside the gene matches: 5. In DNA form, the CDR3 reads TGTGCCAGCAGTTACTCGATACAGGGGATCTACGAGCAGTACTTC. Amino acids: CASSYSIQGIYEQYF.

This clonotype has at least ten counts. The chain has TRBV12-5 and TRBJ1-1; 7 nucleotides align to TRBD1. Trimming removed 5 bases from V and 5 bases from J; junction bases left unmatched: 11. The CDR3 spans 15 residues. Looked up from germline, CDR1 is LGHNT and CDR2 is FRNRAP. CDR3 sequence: CASGQRRGLGTEAFF. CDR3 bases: TGTGCTAGTGGTCAACGGAGGGGGCTTGGGACTGAAGCTTTCTTT.

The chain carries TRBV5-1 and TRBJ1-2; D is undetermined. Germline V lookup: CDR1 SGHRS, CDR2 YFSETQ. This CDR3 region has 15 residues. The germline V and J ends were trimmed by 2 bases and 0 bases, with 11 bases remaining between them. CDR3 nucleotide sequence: TGCGCCAGCAGCTTCTACCCAAGACCTAACTATGGCTACACCTTC. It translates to CASSFYPRPNYGYTF.

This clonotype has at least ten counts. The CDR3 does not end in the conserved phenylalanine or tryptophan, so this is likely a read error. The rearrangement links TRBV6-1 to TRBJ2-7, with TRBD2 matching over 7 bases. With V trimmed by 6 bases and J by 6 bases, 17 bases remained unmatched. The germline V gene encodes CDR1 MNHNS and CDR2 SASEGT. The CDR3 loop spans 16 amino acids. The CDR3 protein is CASRPAGTNGVGEQYL. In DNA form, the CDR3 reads TGTGCCAGCAGACCGGCCGGGACTAACGGGGTTGGCGAGCAGTACCTC.

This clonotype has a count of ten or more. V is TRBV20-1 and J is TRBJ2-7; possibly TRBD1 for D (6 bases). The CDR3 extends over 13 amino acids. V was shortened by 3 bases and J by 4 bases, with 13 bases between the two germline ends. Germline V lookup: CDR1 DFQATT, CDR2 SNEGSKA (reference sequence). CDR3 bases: TGCAGTGCTAGCTATAGGGGGAGTTACGAGCAGTACTTC. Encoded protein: CSASYRGSYEQYF.

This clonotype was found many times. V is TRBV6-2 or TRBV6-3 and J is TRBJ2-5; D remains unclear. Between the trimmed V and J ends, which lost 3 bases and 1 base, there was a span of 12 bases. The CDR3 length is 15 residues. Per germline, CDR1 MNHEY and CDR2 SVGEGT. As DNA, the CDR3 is TGTGCCAGCAGTTATCCCGGAGTGAGCCAAGAGACCCAGTACTTC. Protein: CASSYPGVSQETQYF.

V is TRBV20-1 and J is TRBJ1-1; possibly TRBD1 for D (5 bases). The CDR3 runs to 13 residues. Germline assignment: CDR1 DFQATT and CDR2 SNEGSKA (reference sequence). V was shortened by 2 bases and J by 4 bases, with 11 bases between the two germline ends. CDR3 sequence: CSARTGRFTEAFF. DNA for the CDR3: TGCAGTGCTAGAACGGGACGGTTCACTGAAGCTTTCTTT.

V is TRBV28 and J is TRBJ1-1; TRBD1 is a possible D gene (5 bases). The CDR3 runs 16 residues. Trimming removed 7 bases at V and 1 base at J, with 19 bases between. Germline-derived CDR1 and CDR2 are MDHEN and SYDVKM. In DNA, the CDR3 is TGTGCCAGCACCCCTCACGGCAGGGCGGGGAACACTGAAGCTTTCTTT. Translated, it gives CASTPHGRAGNTEAFF.

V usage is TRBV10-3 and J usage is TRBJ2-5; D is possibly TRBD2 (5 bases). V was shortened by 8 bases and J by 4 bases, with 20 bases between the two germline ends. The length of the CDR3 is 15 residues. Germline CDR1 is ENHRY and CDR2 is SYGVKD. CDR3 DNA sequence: TGTGCCATCCCTGGGAAGAGGGAGACTCGAGAGACCCAGTACTTC. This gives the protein CAIPGKRETRETQYF.

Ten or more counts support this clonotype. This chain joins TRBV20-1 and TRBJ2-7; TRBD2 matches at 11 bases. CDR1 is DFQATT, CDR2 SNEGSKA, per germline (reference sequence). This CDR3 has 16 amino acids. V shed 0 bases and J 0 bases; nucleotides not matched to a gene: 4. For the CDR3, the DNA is TGCAGTGCTAGAGATGAGCTAGCGGGGGGCTCCTACGAGCAGTACTTC. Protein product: CSARDELAGGSYEQYF.